This T cell receptor (beta chain) was sequenced in a study of cytomegalovirus exposure and HLA in healthy donors (dated by TCRdb to the late 2010s). Broadly, across the study: The roughly 670 repertoires of the first cohort and the 120 or so validation repertoires were produced on the same platform, according to a later analysis. The aim of the study was to test whether cataloging public T cell receptors could identify signatures of past pathogen exposure. A separate validation cohort of approximately 130 different subjects was used in addition to the roughly 620-subject first cohort. To predict cytomegalovirus infection status, the study brought together high-throughput TCR immunosequencing, statistical association of individual TCRs with disease status, and machine learning. Broader findings and caveats from the paper: A few of the identified cytomegalovirus-associated TCR beta chains were confirmed in vitro to be specific for cytomegalovirus antigens. It was suggested by the authors that the approach could potentially be generalized to other disease states and immunological phenotypes. All 120 or so repertoires were used to score co-occurrence in the validation cohort in a later analysis, because that analysis had no HLA typing for the cohort. While some public TCRs were present in many individuals, most TCR sequences turned up only very rarely across donors. The classifier was reported to diagnose cytomegalovirus status with high specificity and sensitivity in both the original cohort and the validation cohort. In a later analysis, TCRs clustered in the first cohort were found to also tend to co-occur in the approximately 120 validation repertoires, with 94% of cluster scores above 0. A total of roughly 160 TCR beta chains were listed by the study as associated with cytomegalovirus.

Donors formed part of the validation cohort, which comprised 120 or so subjects and was distinct from the first cohort of under 800 subjects. In the germline V gene, CDR1 corresponds to SGHTA and CDR2 to FQGTGA. Trimming takes 1 base from V and 10 bases from J, and the germline ends sit 8 bases apart. The CDR3 holds 13 amino acids from the cysteine to the phenylalanine. Of the read, only the CDR3 DNA is kept; its 39 bases are in frame from base 1. To note about this clone: Its antigen specificity is not known. No base quality values were provided; no much bigger clone lies one nucleotide off.

Library construction relied on the immunoSEQ multiplex PCR assay. Per the source publication's procedure: A statistical classification framework was built to diagnose cytomegalovirus status from the catalog of TCR beta chain sequences. TCRdb limited this immuneACCESS table to in-frame rearrangements with V and J called. A share of clones is missing; checked studies link under half to unresolved V genes, and the rest is unexplained. The DNA gave D and trimming, while V, J and clone size come from that table. The sample table records about 44,000 clones; roughly 93% of these occur just once. The ten largest make up around 2.1% of the sample.

The sequence joins TRBV7-3 to TRBJ1-6, and possibly TRBD1, on 5 matching bases. The source is a woman younger than 35 in good health and CMV-seronegative. Sequencing was performed on PBMCs. The DNA sequence is as follows: TGTGCCAGCAGCTTAAAGGGGAACTCACCCCTCCACTTT. Translated, it reads CASSLKGNSPLHF.